One T cell receptor (beta chain) is described in this entry. The data derive from a study of blood T cell repertoires in COVID-19. Germline values: CDR1 LNHNV, CDR2 YYDKDF (reference sequence). The CDR3 is 16 amino acids. Trimming at V came to 3 bases and at J to 5 bases, leaving 7 bases not matched to a gene. TCRdb keeps only in-frame clones here, not all; method: immunoSEQ multiplex PCR. The data hold roughly 250,000 clones, with 80% to 85% observed a single time. The sequence derives from a person between 70 and 80 years old with COVID-19, enrolled during active disease. Source material: peripheral blood. The gene calls are TRBV15 and TRBJ1-5, with TRBD1 identical over 10 bases. The CDR3 here is CATSRGDRGGDQPQHF. CDR3 bases: TGTGCCACCAGCAGGGGGGACAGGGGTGGTGATCAGCCCCAGCATTTT.